The 32 T cell receptor beta chains in this list originate from one sample, sequenced in a study of blood T cell repertoires in COVID-19. Data came from immunoSEQ multiplex PCR; TCRdb stores just in-frame clones and leaves some out. This table holds 160,000 or so clones, approximately 75% found once. The sequenced material came from peripheral blood. Receptors were obtained from a human donor in a cohort sampled during active COVID-19.

This sequence joins TRBV5-5 and TRBJ1-5, with a weak D call TRBD1 (5 bases). Germline values: CDR1 SGHKS, CDR2 YYEKEE (reference sequence). This CDR3 spans 17 amino acids. The germline V and J ends were trimmed by 3 bases and 2 bases, with 18 bases remaining between them. In DNA, the CDR3 is TGTGCCAGCAGCTCTAGTCCACGACAGTCGGGCAATCAGCCCCAGCATTTT. Translated, it gives CASSSSPRQSGNQPQHF.

The V call is TRBV19, the J call TRBJ2-2; 9 bases map to TRBD1. This CDR3 has 16 residues. Per the germline V gene, CDR1 is LNHDA and CDR2 is SQIVND (reference sequence). Trimming took 3 bases from V and 4 from J; bases not matched to a gene: 6. CDR3 sequence (DNA): TGTGCCAGTAGTATCCGGGACAGGGTGAGCACCGGGGAGCTGTTTTTT. Amino acid sequence: CASSIRDRVSTGELFF.

This clone showed up just a few times. The J gene is TRBJ1-1, the V gene TRBV6-6; 7 nucleotides agree with TRBD1. CDR3 length: 14 amino acids. V trimming: 7 bases; J trimming: 1 base; junction bases outside the gene matches: 6. Germline CDR1 and CDR2: MNHNY and SVGAGI (reference sequence). The CDR3 reads CASTQGWKNTEAFF. In DNA form, the CDR3 reads TGTGCCAGCACACAGGGGTGGAAGAACACTGAAGCTTTCTTT.

The chain combines TRBV6-1 with TRBJ2-5; 7 bases agree with TRBD1. The trim removed 2 bases at V and 1 base at J, leaving 4 bases unmatched. In germline, CDR1 is MNHNS, CDR2 SASEGT. The CDR3 extends over 15 amino acids. Here the CDR3 reads CASSEIDRAQETQYF. As DNA, the CDR3 is TGTGCCAGCAGTGAAATCGACAGGGCCCAAGAGACCCAGTACTTC.

This chain uses TRBV12-3 or TRBV12-4 with TRBJ2-5; tentative D call: TRBD2 (6 bases). This CDR3 contains 12 residues. Trimming took 7 bases from V and 5 from J, leaving 11 bases between them. In nucleotides, the CDR3 is TGTGCCAGCACCCGGGGACTCGAGACCCAGTACTTC. Protein sequence: CASTRGLETQYF.

This sequence joins TRBV29-1 and TRBJ2-1; 8 bases map to TRBD2. Germline-derived CDR1 and CDR2 are SQVTM and ANQGSEA. V lost 4 bases and J lost 0; bases outside the gene matches: 2. This CDR3 is built from 14 residues. The CDR3 DNA follows: TGCAGCGTTGGGCGGGGGGTCTCCTACAATGAGCAGTTCTTC. This translates into CSVGRGVSYNEQFF.

This rearrangement joins TRBV19 to TRBJ2-7, with 11 bases fitting TRBD2. Per germline, CDR1 LNHDA and CDR2 SQIVND (reference sequence). This CDR3 has 17 amino acids. Trimming took 1 base from V and 1 from J; bases not matched to a gene: 6. The DNA for the CDR3 is TGTGCCAGTAGTATAGGTCCAGGGACTAGCGGATCCTACGAGCAGTACTTC. Translated: CASSIGPGTSGSYEQYF.

The chain couples TRBV11-2 to TRBJ2-3, with 7 bases fitting TRBD1. The CDR3 consists of 15 residues. The ends lost 5 bases at V and 0 bases at J; junction bases unmatched: 5. Germline CDR1 and CDR2: SGHAT and FQNNGV. Here the CDR3 DNA reads TGTGCCAGCAGCCCTATGACAGGGAGCACAGATACGCAGTATTTT. Its protein is CASSPMTGSTDTQYF.

V gene TRBV5-1 combines with J gene TRBJ1-3, with 11 bases fitting TRBD1. This CDR3 region has 19 residues. Germline CDR1 reads SGHRS; CDR2 reads YFSETQ. The V gene end was trimmed by 4 bases and the J gene end by 3 bases; junction bases not matched to a gene: 15. CDR3 sequence (DNA): TGCGCCAGCAGCAACCTCCGGGACAGGGGGTTGGTATATGGAAACACCATATATTTT. Translated, it gives CASSNLRDRGLVYGNTIYF.

In DNA form, the CDR3 reads TGTGCCAGCAGCCAAGACGCGACAGGGGCAAGCTACGAGCAGTACTTC. The encoded protein is CASSQDATGASYEQYF. The V and J genes are TRBV3-1 (or the pseudogene TRBV3-2) and TRBJ2-7; 8 nucleotides line up with TRBD1. The CDR3 is 16 amino acids. CDR1 and CDR2 (germline): LGHDT, YNNKEL (reference sequence). The V gene end was trimmed by 0 bases and the J gene end by 3 bases; junction bases not matched to a gene: 7.

This chain connects TRBV11-2 to TRBJ1-1; D might be TRBD1 (5 bases). The CDR3 extends over 14 amino acids. Germline loops: CDR1 SGHAT, CDR2 FQNNGV. The V gene lost 5 bases and the J gene lost 5 bases, with 15 bases spanning the gap. The CDR3 region is CASSLGGGKTEAFF. In nucleotides, the CDR3 is TGTGCCAGCAGCCTGGGGGGGGGAAAGACTGAAGCTTTCTTT. The entire variable domain, with the rest obtained from reference TRBV11-2 and TRBJ1-1, is as follows: EAGVAQSPRYKIIEKRQSVAFWCNPISGHATLYWYQQILGQGPKLLIQFQNNGVVDDSQLPKDRFSAERLKGVDSTLKIQPAKLEDSAVYLCASSLGGGKTEAFFGQGTRLTVV.

This chain joins TRBV28 and TRBJ2-1; 8 nucleotides match TRBD1. Unmatched junction bases numbered 10, after V lost 10 bases and J lost 2 bases. Germline V gene data show CDR1 as MDHEN and CDR2 as SYDVKM. The CDR3 length is 15 residues. The chain's CDR3 is CATGQDRNPYNEQFF. CDR3 nucleotide sequence: TGTGCCACGGGACAGGACCGCAACCCCTACAATGAGCAGTTCTTC. Together with reference TRBV28 and TRBJ2-1, the CDR3 gives the full variable domain: DVKVTQSSRYLVKRTGEKVFLECVQDMDHENMFWYRQDPGLGLRLIYFSYDVKMKEKGDIPEGYSVSREKKERFSLILESASTNQTSMYLCATGQDRNPYNEQFFGPGTRLTVL.

This clone showed up just once. V usage is TRBV7-8 and J usage is TRBJ2-1; weak D call: TRBD2 (5 bases). The CDR3 has 14 amino acids. V was clipped by 1 base and J by 8 bases, with 12 bases between them. Germline V gene lookup returns CDR1 SGHVS and CDR2 FQNEAQ. The chain's CDR3 is CASSLGSNSDEQFF. As DNA, the CDR3 is TGTGCCAGCAGCTTAGGCTCAAATAGCGATGAGCAGTTCTTC.

For the CDR3, the DNA is TGTGCCAGCGCGTCGGGGGAGACCCAGTACTTC. It yields the protein CASASGETQYF. The chain has TRBV6-5 and TRBJ2-5, with D perhaps TRBD2 (5 bases). Per germline, CDR1 MNHEY and CDR2 SVGAGI. This CDR3 spans 11 amino acids. Trimming left V 8 bases short and J 5 bases short, with 9 bases between.

The gene calls are TRBV30 and TRBJ2-7, with TRBD1 matching over 8 bases. V shed 8 bases and J 2 bases; nucleotides not matched to a gene: 5. From germline, CDR1 is GTSNPN and CDR2 SVGIG (reference sequence). This CDR3 is 12 amino acids long. For the CDR3, the DNA is TGTGCCAGCGACAGGGGCACCTACGAGCAGTACTTC. Encoded protein: CASDRGTYEQYF.

This clone was picked up one time. V usage is TRBV7-2 and J usage is TRBJ2-2; D perhaps matches TRBD1 (5 bases). From germline, CDR1 is SGHTA and CDR2 FQGNSA. V was shortened by 3 bases and J by 7 bases, with 9 bases between the two germline ends. This CDR3 region has 13 residues. The CDR3 DNA is TGTGCCAGCAGCTTCTCTCAGGGCGGGGAGCTGTTTTTT. The encoded protein is CASSFSQGGELFF. The complete variable domain, with remaining parts taken from reference TRBV7-2 and TRBJ2-2, reads GAGVSQSPSNKVTEKGKDVELRCDPISGHTALYWYRQSLGQGLEFLIYFQGNSAPDKSGLPSDRFSAERTGGSVSTLTIQRTQQEDSAVYLCASSFSQGGELFFGEGSRLTVL.

The gene calls are TRBV29-1 and TRBJ1-5, with D unresolved. The germline V and J ends were trimmed by 3 bases and 1 base, with 7 bases remaining between them. CDR3 length: 13 amino acids. Germline CDR1 is SQVTM and CDR2 is ANQGSEA. Here the CDR3 DNA reads TGCAGCGTTGAGGTGGGCAGCAATCAGCCCCAGCATTTT. This sequence encodes CSVEVGSNQPQHF.

The rearrangement joins TRBV4-3 to TRBJ2-7; 9 nucleotides agree with TRBD2. The V segment lost 3 bases and the J segment 4 bases; nucleotides outside the gene matches: 7. Germline values: CDR1 LGHNA, CDR2 YSLEER. This CDR3 contains 15 residues. The DNA for the CDR3 is TGCGCCAGCAGCCAGGGTGCTAGCGGGGCGTACGAGCAGTACTTC. As protein: CASSQGASGAYEQYF.

The chain is built from TRBV2 and TRBJ1-1; 10 bases fit TRBD1. Germline assignment: CDR1 SNHLY and CDR2 FYNNEI. The CDR3 has 13 residues. Trimming at V came to 8 bases and at J to 5 bases, leaving 5 bases not matched to a gene. The CDR3 DNA reads TGTGCCAGCGCGACAGGGGGCATGACTGAAGCTTTCTTT. Translation: CASATGGMTEAFF.

V gene TRBV7-2 combines with J gene TRBJ1-1; weak D call: TRBD1 (6 bases). There are 15 residues in the CDR3. V lost 0 bases and J lost 1, with 9 bases in between. Germline loops: CDR1 SGHTA, CDR2 FQGNSA. The DNA for the CDR3 is TGTGCCAGCAGCTTAGCCGGACAGAAGAACACTGAAGCTTTCTTT. As protein: CASSLAGQKNTEAFF. Full variable domain (missing parts from reference TRBV7-2 and TRBJ1-1): GAGVSQSPSNKVTEKGKDVELRCDPISGHTALYWYRQSLGQGLEFLIYFQGNSAPDKSGLPSDRFSAERTGGSVSTLTIQRTQQEDSAVYLCASSLAGQKNTEAFFGQGTRLTVV.

V usage is TRBV6-1 and J usage is TRBJ2-2; TRBD2 is a possible D gene (6 bases). This CDR3 region has 17 residues. V was trimmed by 1 base and J by 0 bases, leaving 12 bases between them. CDR1 and CDR2 (germline): MNHNS, SASEGT. The CDR3 DNA follows: TGTGCCAGCAGTGAAGGGAGGGGAACGTCGAACACCGGGGAGCTGTTTTTT. Amino acids: CASSEGRGTSNTGELFF.

A note on this clone: Compared with germline, one end of the junction differs, possibly owing to a read error. The chain is built from TRBV7-7 and TRBJ2-5, with 7 positions matching TRBD2. The CDR3 runs 13 residues. The germline V gene has CDR1 SSHAT and CDR2 FNYEAQ (reference sequence). This chain's CDR3 is CASSRGREETQYF. In DNA, the CDR3 is TGTGCTAGCAGCCGAGGGAGGGAGGAGACCCAGTACTTC.

This rearrangement joins TRBV29-1 to TRBJ1-2, with 8 bases fitting TRBD1. Unmatched junction bases numbered 5, after V lost 6 bases and J lost 8 bases. The CDR3 is 11 residues long. CDR1 is SQVTM, CDR2 ANQGSEA, per germline. The CDR3 sequence is CSVTGAEGYTF. DNA of the CDR3: TGCAGCGTGACAGGGGCTGAGGGCTACACCTTC.

V is TRBV6-2 or TRBV6-3 and J is TRBJ2-3, with D possibly being TRBD2 (6 bases). This CDR3 has 15 amino acids. V gave up 2 bases and J gave up 1 base, with 10 bases separating them. CDR1 and CDR2 from the germline V gene are MNHEY and SVGEGT. CDR3 nucleotide sequence: TGTGCCAGCAGTTACGGTTCTAGCGGCACAGATACGCAGTATTTT. Translated: CASSYGSSGTDTQYF.

This rearrangement joins TRBV7-6 to TRBJ2-3; D gene ambiguous. V shed 1 base and J shed 0 bases, with 11 bases lying between them. The CDR3 totals 16 residues. Germline V gives CDR1 SGHVS, CDR2 FNYEAQ. This CDR3 is CASSLGGGRSTDTQYF. CDR3 nucleotides: TGTGCCAGCAGCTTAGGTGGCGGTCGTAGCACAGATACGCAGTATTTT.

The gene calls are TRBV24-1 and TRBJ2-7; the match to TRBD2 covers 7 bases. The germline V gene has CDR1 KGHDR and CDR2 SFDVKD. The CDR3 is 15 amino acids. After removal of 4 bases from V and 6 bases from J, the junction contained 11 bases not matched to a gene. CDR3 sequence (DNA): TGTGCCACCAGTGACCCCACCGGGGGGTCTGGCGAGCAGTACTTC. It is translated as CATSDPTGGSGEQYF.

J is TRBJ2-2 and V is TRBV10-3; D gene unclear. The germline V and J ends were trimmed by 3 bases and 1 base, with 12 bases remaining between them. Per the germline V gene, CDR1 is ENHRY and CDR2 is SYGVKD. CDR3 size: 16 residues. CDR3 sequence (DNA): TGTGCCATCAGTGATAGACTTTCTTTGAACACCGGGGAGCTGTTTTTT. It is translated as CAISDRLSLNTGELFF.

The V call is TRBV18, the J call TRBJ1-5, with D perhaps TRBD1 (5 bases). Germline V CDR1 and CDR2: KGHSH, LQKENI. The CDR3 sequence is 17 residues long. With 5 bases removed from V and 0 bases from J, the gap between germline ends came to 17 bases. As DNA, the CDR3 is TGTGCCAGCTCAGCCGCCTCACTTAGGGGTAGCAATCAGCCCCAGCATTTT. Translation: CASSAASLRGSNQPQHF.

The chain uses TRBV12-3 or TRBV12-4 and TRBJ2-3; unclear D gene. V lost 7 bases and J 5 bases, leaving 4 bases between the germline ends. The CDR3 spans 10 residues. CDR3 DNA sequence: TGTGCCAGCACCATAGATACGCAGTATTTT. It translates to CASTIDTQYF.

The chain is built from TRBV10-2 and TRBJ2-2, with 7 bases aligning to TRBD2. Unmatched junction bases numbered 11, after V lost 3 bases and J lost 4 bases. The CDR3 contains 17 residues. Germline CDR1 and CDR2: WSHSY and SAAADI. The CDR3 DNA sequence: TGCGCCAGCAGTGACTCTCAGCGGGGTATGAGCACCGGGGAGCTGTTTTTT. Translated: CASSDSQRGMSTGELFF.

This chain joins TRBV6-5 and TRBJ2-1; D remains ambiguous. This CDR3 contains 11 residues. In germline, CDR1 is MNHEY, CDR2 SVGAGI. V was shortened by 2 bases and J by 6 bases, with 2 bases between the two germline ends. DNA of the CDR3: TGTGCCAGCAGTTACCTCAATGAGCAGTTCTTC. Translating gives CASSYLNEQFF.

This chain uses TRBV6-5 with TRBJ1-1, with a weak D call TRBD1 (6 bases). Germline assignment: CDR1 MNHEY and CDR2 SVGAGI. V shed 2 bases and J shed 10 bases, with 11 bases lying between them. The CDR3 is 12 amino acids. The DNA of the CDR3 is TGTGCCAGCAGTTACGGGGGGGCTCGAGCTTTCTTT. Encoded protein: CASSYGGARAFF.